The 25 T cell receptor beta chains in this list originate from one sample, sequenced in a study of blood T cell repertoires in COVID-19. Sequencing used immunoSEQ multiplex PCR; TCRdb keeps in-frame clones, though not all of them. The table records about 150,000 clones, about 79% of them present only once. The sequenced sample was peripheral blood. Receptors originate from a woman aged 50 to 60 with acute or convalescent COVID-19.

The gene calls are TRBV7-9 and TRBJ2-4, with D possibly TRBD1 on 5 matching bases. The germline gives CDR1 SEHNR, CDR2 FQNEAQ (reference sequence). The CDR3 has 16 amino acids. V was shortened by 2 bases and J by 6 bases, with 17 bases between the two germline ends. The CDR3 DNA reads TGTGCCAGCAGCTTAAATTTAGGGGCTGACCGAAACATTCAGTACTTC. Protein product: CASSLNLGADRNIQYF.

This chain links TRBV29-1 with TRBJ1-1; possibly TRBD1 for D (6 bases). Trimming left V 8 bases short and J 8 bases short, with 21 bases between. This CDR3 comprises 13 residues. Germline assignment: CDR1 SQVTM and CDR2 ANQGSEA. The CDR3 loop reads CSPRLGAMGEAFF. The CDR3 DNA sequence: TGCAGCCCCCGGTTGGGGGCGATGGGAGAAGCTTTCTTT.

This chain connects TRBV5-1 to TRBJ2-3; D is unresolved. The CDR3 loop spans 15 amino acids. Germline V CDR1 and CDR2: SGHRS, YFSETQ. The V end lost 0 bases, the J end lost 0 bases, and 8 bases lay between the germline ends. CDR3 region: CASSLDPRSTDTQYF. CDR3 sequence (DNA): TGCGCCAGCAGCTTGGACCCGCGCAGCACAGATACGCAGTATTTT. Based on the CDR3 plus reference TRBV5-1 and TRBJ2-3, the full variable domain is KAGVTQTPRYLIKTRGQQVTLSCSPISGHRSVSWYQQTPGQGLQFLFEYFSETQRNKGNFPGRFSGRQFSNSRSEMNVSTLELGDSALYLCASSLDPRSTDTQYFGPGTRLTVL.

This chain connects TRBV7-9 to TRBJ1-4, with TRBD1 as a possible D gene (6 bases). The CDR3 sequence is 15 residues long. Looked up from germline, CDR1 is SEHNR and CDR2 is FQNEAQ (reference sequence). V lost 1 base and J lost 5, with 11 bases in between. CDR3 in amino acids: CASSLGDIRNEKLFF. The CDR3 DNA reads TGTGCCAGCAGCTTAGGGGACATCCGAAATGAAAAACTGTTTTTT. The full variable domain, its missing parts supplied by reference TRBV7-9 and TRBJ1-4, is DTGVSQNPRHKITKRGQNVTFRCDPISEHNRLYWYRQTLGQGPEFLTYFQNEAQLEKSRLLSDRFSAERPKGSFSTLEIQRTEQGDSAMYLCASSLGDIRNEKLFFGSGTQLSVL.

V and J are TRBV10-3 and TRBJ2-2, with D unresolved. Germline V lookup: CDR1 ENHRY, CDR2 SYGVKD. The CDR3 is 12 residues long. V was cut by 3 bases and J by 5 bases, with 4 bases left in between. The CDR3 loop is CAISEATGELFF. As DNA, the CDR3 is TGTGCCATCAGTGAAGCTACCGGGGAGCTGTTTTTT.

As regards this clone: One junction end does not reproduce the germline sequence, and a read error may be involved. The chain carries TRBV12-3 or TRBV12-4 and TRBJ2-5; perhaps TRBD2 as D (5 bases). The CDR3 covers 12 residues. The CDR3, as DNA: TGTGCCAGCAGTTTCGCCGGGGAGAGCCAGTACTTC. Amino acids: CASSFAGESQYF.

The V gene is TRBV10-3, the J gene TRBJ1-5; D call uncertain. This CDR3 spans 14 amino acids. V dropped 0 bases and J dropped 7 bases, with 10 bases sitting between them. Germline CDR1 is ENHRY and CDR2 is SYGVKD. The CDR3 sequence: CAISESMGGQPQHF. The CDR3 region has the DNA TGTGCCATCAGTGAGTCGATGGGAGGACAGCCCCAGCATTTT.

The chain joins TRBV3-1 (or the pseudogene TRBV3-2) to TRBJ1-2; D ambiguous. This CDR3 spans 14 amino acids. The germline V gene has CDR1 LGHDT and CDR2 YNNKEL (reference sequence). V dropped 6 bases and J dropped 5 bases, with 16 bases sitting between them. In DNA, the CDR3 is TGTGCCAGCAGGAGGTCCGACGCTTATTATGGCTACACCTTC. It yields the protein CASRRSDAYYGYTF.

This clone was found a few times. This chain connects TRBV11-3 to TRBJ2-2; D unresolved. The CDR3 has 11 residues. V was trimmed by 2 bases and J by 8 bases, leaving 3 bases between them. From germline, CDR1 is SGHNT and CDR2 YENEEA. CDR3 sequence (DNA): TGTGCCAGCAGCTTACGGGGGGAGCTGTTTTTT. It codes for CASSLRGELFF.

CDR3 in DNA: TGTGCCAGCAGTGATCGTCAGACTTCCTACGAGCAGTACTTC. It translates to CASSDRQTSYEQYF. The chain carries TRBV6-1 and TRBJ2-7; D is unresolved. V gave up 3 bases and J gave up 1 base, with 10 bases separating them. CDR1 and CDR2 (germline): MNHNS, SASEGT. The CDR3 totals 14 residues.

V is TRBV19 and J is TRBJ2-2; 9 bases are shared with TRBD1. V dropped 7 bases and J dropped 7; count of bases not matched to a gene: 7. The CDR3 covers 14 residues. Germline values: CDR1 LNHDA, CDR2 SQIVND (reference sequence). CDR3 DNA: TGTGCCAGTACCAAAGACAGGGGGAGCGGGGAGCTGTTTTTT. Translated, it gives CASTKDRGSGELFF. The entire variable domain, with the rest obtained from reference TRBV19 and TRBJ2-2, is as follows: DGGITQSPKYLFRKEGQNVTLSCEQNLNHDAMYWYRQDPGQGLRLIYYSQIVNDFQKGDIAEGYSVSREKKESFPLTVTSAQKNPTAFYLCASTKDRGSGELFFGEGSRLTVL.

The chain combines TRBV19 with TRBJ1-2, with D perhaps matching TRBD1 (5 bases). The germline V gene has CDR1 LNHDA and CDR2 SQIVND (reference sequence). There are 17 residues in the CDR3. V lost 5 bases, J lost 4 bases, and 23 bases lay in between. The DNA for the CDR3 is TGTGCCAGTAGTGTTACGTGGGGCAGAATAGGCGGCTATGGCTACACCTTC. As protein: CASSVTWGRIGGYGYTF. Together with reference TRBV19 and TRBJ1-2, the CDR3 gives the full variable domain: DGGITQSPKYLFRKEGQNVTLSCEQNLNHDAMYWYRQDPGQGLRLIYYSQIVNDFQKGDIAEGYSVSREKKESFPLTVTSAQKNPTAFYLCASSVTWGRIGGYGYTFGSGTRLTVV.

This clone was found a few times. This chain uses TRBV28 with TRBJ1-2, with D perhaps matching TRBD1 (6 bases). The CDR3 has 16 residues. V was trimmed by 5 bases and J by 0 bases, leaving 16 bases between them. Germline CDR1 is MDHEN and CDR2 is SYDVKM. Written as DNA, the CDR3 is TGTGCCAGCAGTACCTTAGGGACACCTACTAACTATGGCTACACCTTC. This codes for CASSTLGTPTNYGYTF.

The J gene is TRBJ2-2, the V gene TRBV3-1 (or the pseudogene TRBV3-2), with D unclear. Trimming shortened V by 1 base and J by 5 bases, and 11 bases separated the two germline ends. This CDR3 region has 15 residues. Germline V lookup: CDR1 LGHDT, CDR2 YNNKEL (reference sequence). CDR3 in DNA: TGTGCCAGCAGCCAAGTTAAACAGCTGACCGGGGAGCTGTTTTTT. This gives the protein CASSQVKQLTGELFF.

The chain recombines TRBV4-1 with TRBJ2-3, with TRBD2 identical over 10 bases. Germline-derived CDR1 and CDR2 are MGHRA and YSYEKL. Trimming at V came to 6 bases and at J to 5 bases, leaving 14 bases not matched to a gene. This CDR3 spans 17 amino acids. CDR3 residues: CASRPANSGGSKDTQYF. In DNA form, the CDR3 reads TGCGCCAGCAGGCCCGCTAATAGCGGGGGGTCGAAAGATACGCAGTATTTT.

V gene TRBV6-5 combines with J gene TRBJ2-7; the match to TRBD1 covers 8 bases. Germline values: CDR1 MNHEY, CDR2 SVGAGI. CDR3 length: 16 residues. The junction had 9 bases not matched to a gene; V was cut back by 1 base and J by 4 bases. CDR3 DNA sequence: TGTGCCAGCAGTTACTTTACAGGGGGAGGTGGTTACGAGCAGTACTTC. Residues: CASSYFTGGGGYEQYF.

The chain carries TRBV7-2 and TRBJ1-2; TRBD1 aligns across 10 bases. Germline CDR1 is SGHTA and CDR2 is FQGNSA. The J segment lost 6 bases and the V segment lost 1 base, leaving 8 bases of the junction unmatched. This CDR3 is built from 16 residues. The DNA of the CDR3 is TGTGCCAGCAGCTTAGGACCGGGACAGGGGTACCATGGCTACACCTTC. The encoded protein is CASSLGPGQGYHGYTF.

The J gene is TRBJ2-3, the V gene TRBV21-1; whether TRBD1, the table's D call, matches the DNA was not checked. TRBV21-1 is a pseudogene locus. This CDR3 comprises 17 residues. The CDR3 protein is CASSKYGGSSGTDTQYF. The CDR3 nucleotides are TGTGCCAGCAGCAAATATGGGGGCTCCTCGGGGACAGATACGCAGTATTTT.

The rearrangement uses TRBV19 and TRBJ1-2; D not certain. The CDR3 runs 12 residues. Germline CDR1 reads LNHDA; CDR2 reads SQIVND (reference sequence). Trimming left V 5 bases short and J 6 bases short, with 10 bases between. CDR3 amino acids: CASSPPLHGYTF. The CDR3 region has the DNA TGTGCCAGTAGTCCCCCCCTTCATGGCTACACCTTC.

The rearrangement joins TRBV10-3 to TRBJ1-5; a possible D gene is TRBD1 (6 bases). Trimming took off 1 base at V and 3 bases at J, with 10 bases between the two ends. CDR1 and CDR2 from the germline V gene are ENHRY and SYGVKD. The CDR3 length is 15 residues. CDR3 protein: CAISEYRVNNQPQHF. The CDR3 DNA follows: TGTGCCATCAGTGAGTACAGGGTAAACAATCAGCCCCAGCATTTT.

The chain combines TRBV6-2 or TRBV6-3 with TRBJ1-5, with D possibly matching TRBD1 (5 bases). Trimming took 0 bases from V and 5 from J, leaving 8 bases between them. This CDR3 region has 14 residues. Per the germline V gene, CDR1 is MNHEY and CDR2 is SVGEGT. The CDR3 nucleotides read TGTGCCAGCAGTTACTCGGGAGGGGATCAGCCCCAGCATTTT. The encoded protein is CASSYSGGDQPQHF.

The V and J genes are TRBV6-2 or TRBV6-3 and TRBJ1-1, with a tentative D call TRBD1 (6 bases). CDR1 is MNHEY and CDR2 is SVGEGT in the germline V gene. The germline V and J ends were trimmed by 2 bases and 0 bases, with 10 bases remaining between them. The CDR3 totals 15 residues. The CDR3 DNA follows: TGTGCCAGCAGTTACCGGGCAGGGGTGAACACTGAAGCTTTCTTT. It codes for CASSYRAGVNTEAFF.

The table lists this clone with a few counts. The V and J genes are TRBV19 and TRBJ2-7; TRBD1 matches 7 bases. V was clipped by 5 bases and J by 6 bases; unmatched bases: 10. The germline V gene has CDR1 LNHDA and CDR2 SQIVND (reference sequence). This CDR3 has 14 amino acids. For the CDR3, the DNA is TGTGCCAGTAGTTCTAGGGGGCCCCTTGGCGAGCAGTACTTC. This codes for CASSSRGPLGEQYF.

J is TRBJ2-5 and V is TRBV2, with TRBD2 matching 9 bases. The CDR3 is made up of 15 amino acids. Germline CDR1 SNHLY, CDR2 FYNNEI. V was clipped by 6 bases and J by 5 bases; unmatched bases: 10. Written as DNA, the CDR3 is TGTGCCAGCAGACGCCCCGCGGGAGGGGGGGAGACCCAGTACTTC. Translated: CASRRPAGGGETQYF.

The chain carries TRBV21-1 and TRBJ1-5; the DNA was not used to check the table's D call, TRBD1. TRBV21-1 is classified as a pseudogene. The CDR3 is 15 amino acids. The CDR3 region has the DNA TGTGCCAGCAGCAAAGAACAGGATAGCAATCAGCCCCAGCATTTT. Translating gives CASSKEQDSNQPQHF.